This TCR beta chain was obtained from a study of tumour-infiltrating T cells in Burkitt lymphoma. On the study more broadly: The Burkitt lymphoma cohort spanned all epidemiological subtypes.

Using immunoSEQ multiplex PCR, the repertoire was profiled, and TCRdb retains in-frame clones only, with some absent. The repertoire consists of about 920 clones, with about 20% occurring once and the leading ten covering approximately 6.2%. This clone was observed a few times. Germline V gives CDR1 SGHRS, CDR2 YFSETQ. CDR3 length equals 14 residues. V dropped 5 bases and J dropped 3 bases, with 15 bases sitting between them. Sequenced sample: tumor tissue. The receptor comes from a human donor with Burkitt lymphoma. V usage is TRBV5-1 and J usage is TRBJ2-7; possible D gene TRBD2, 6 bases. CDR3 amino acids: CASSSSGESYEQYF. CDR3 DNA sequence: TGCGCCAGCAGTTCCTCGGGGGAGAGCTACGAGCAGTACTTC. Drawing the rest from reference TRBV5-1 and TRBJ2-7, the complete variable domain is KAGVTQTPRYLIKTRGQQVTLSCSPISGHRSVSWYQQTPGQGLQFLFEYFSETQRNKGNFPGRFSGRQFSNSRSEMNVSTLELGDSALYLCASSSSGESYEQYFGPGTRLTVT.